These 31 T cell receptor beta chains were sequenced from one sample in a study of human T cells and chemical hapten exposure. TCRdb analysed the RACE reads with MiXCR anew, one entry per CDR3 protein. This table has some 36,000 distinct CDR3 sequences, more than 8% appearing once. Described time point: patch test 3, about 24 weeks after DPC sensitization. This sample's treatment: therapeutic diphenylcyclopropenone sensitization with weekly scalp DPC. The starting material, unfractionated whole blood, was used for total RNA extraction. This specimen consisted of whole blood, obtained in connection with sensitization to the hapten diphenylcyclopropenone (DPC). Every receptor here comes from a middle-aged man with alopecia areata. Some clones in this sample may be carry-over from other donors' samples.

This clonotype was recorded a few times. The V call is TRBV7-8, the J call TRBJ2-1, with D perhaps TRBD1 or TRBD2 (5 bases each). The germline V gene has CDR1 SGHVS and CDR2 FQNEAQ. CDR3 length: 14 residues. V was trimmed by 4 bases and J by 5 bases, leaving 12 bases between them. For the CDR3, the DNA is TGTGCCAGCAGCTCTAGATGGGACCACAATGAGCAGTTCTTC. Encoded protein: CASSSRWDHNEQFF.

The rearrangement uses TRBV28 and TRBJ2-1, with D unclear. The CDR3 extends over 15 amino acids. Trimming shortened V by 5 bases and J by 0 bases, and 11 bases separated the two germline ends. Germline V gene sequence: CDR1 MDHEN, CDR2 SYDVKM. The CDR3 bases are TGTGCCAGCAGTCTCCCGAGTCGCTCCTACAATGAGCAGTTCTTC. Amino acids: CASSLPSRSYNEQFF.

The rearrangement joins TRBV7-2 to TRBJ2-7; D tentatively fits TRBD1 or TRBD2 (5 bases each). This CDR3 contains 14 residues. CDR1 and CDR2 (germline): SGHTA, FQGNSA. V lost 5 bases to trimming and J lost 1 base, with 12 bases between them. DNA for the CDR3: TGTGCCAGCAGCCTGGGACGGCAATCCTACGAGCAGTACTTC. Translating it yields CASSLGRQSYEQYF.

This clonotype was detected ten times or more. The CDR3 reads CASSPEGAGNNEQYF. CDR3 nucleotide sequence: TGTGCCAGCAGCCCTGAAGGGGCGGGCAACAACGAGCAGTACTTC. The J gene is TRBJ2-7, the V gene TRBV4-2; D assignment may be TRBD1 or TRBD2 (5 bases each). The germline gives CDR1 LGHNA, CDR2 YNFKEQ. The CDR3 sequence is 15 residues long. Trimming cost V 4 bases and J 5 bases, with 18 bases left between them.

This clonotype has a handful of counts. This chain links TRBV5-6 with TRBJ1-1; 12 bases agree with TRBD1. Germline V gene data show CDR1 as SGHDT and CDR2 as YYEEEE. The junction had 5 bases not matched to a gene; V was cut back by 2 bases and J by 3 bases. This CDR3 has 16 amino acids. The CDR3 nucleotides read TGTGCCAGCAGCTTACCGGGACAGGGGGCGGACACTGAAGCTTTCTTT. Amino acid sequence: CASSLPGQGADTEAFF.

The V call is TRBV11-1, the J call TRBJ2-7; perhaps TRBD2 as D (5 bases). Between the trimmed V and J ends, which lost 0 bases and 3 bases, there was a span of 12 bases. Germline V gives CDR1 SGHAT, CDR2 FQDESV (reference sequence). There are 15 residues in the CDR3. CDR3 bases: TGTGCCAGCAGCTTAGCGGAGGCAGGTCGCTACGAGCAGTACTTC. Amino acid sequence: CASSLAEAGRYEQYF.

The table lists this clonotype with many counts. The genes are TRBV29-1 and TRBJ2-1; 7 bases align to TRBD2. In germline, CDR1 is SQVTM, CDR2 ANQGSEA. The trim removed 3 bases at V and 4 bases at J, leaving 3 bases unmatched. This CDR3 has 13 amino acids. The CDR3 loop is CSVEASGYNEQFF. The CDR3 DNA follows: TGCAGCGTTGAGGCTAGCGGTTACAATGAGCAGTTCTTC.

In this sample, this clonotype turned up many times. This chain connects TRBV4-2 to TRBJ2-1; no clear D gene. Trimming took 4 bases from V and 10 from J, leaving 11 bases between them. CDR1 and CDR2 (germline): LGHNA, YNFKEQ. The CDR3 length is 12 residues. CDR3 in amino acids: CASSPQRKEQFF. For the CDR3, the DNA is TGTGCCAGCAGCCCCCAACGAAAGGAGCAGTTCTTC.

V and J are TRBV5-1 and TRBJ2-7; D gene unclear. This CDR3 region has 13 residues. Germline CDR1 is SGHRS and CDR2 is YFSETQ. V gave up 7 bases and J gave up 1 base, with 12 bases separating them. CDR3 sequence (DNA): TGCGCCAGCGAAGCTATTGGATCCTACGAGCAGTACTTC. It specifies CASEAIGSYEQYF.

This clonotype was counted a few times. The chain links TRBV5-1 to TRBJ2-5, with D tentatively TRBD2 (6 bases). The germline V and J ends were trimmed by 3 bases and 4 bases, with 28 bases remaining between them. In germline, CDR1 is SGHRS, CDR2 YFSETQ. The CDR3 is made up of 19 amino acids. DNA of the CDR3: TGCGCCAGCAGCTGGCCCTCTGGAGCGGTCGGGCGACTAGGAGAGACCCAGTACTTC. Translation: CASSWPSGAVGRLGETQYF.

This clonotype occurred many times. CDR3 nucleotides: TGCAGCGTTGCCGGGACTAGGTCGGTCGGGGAGCTGTTTTTT. It codes for CSVAGTRSVGELFF. This rearrangement joins TRBV29-1 to TRBJ2-2, with 8 bases fitting TRBD2. V was clipped by 4 bases and J by 7 bases; unmatched bases: 8. This CDR3 region has 14 residues. The germline gives CDR1 SQVTM, CDR2 ANQGSEA.

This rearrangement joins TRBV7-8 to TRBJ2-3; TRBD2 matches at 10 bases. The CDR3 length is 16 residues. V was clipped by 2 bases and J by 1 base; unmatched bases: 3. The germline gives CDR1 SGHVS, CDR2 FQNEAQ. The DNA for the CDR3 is TGTGCCAGCAGCTTAAAAGCGGGAGGGGGCACAGATACGCAGTATTTT. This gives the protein CASSLKAGGGTDTQYF.

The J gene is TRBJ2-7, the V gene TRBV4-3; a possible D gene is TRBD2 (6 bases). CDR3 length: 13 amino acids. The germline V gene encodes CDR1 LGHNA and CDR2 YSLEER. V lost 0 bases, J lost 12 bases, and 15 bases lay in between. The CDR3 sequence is CASSQEAGHLRYF. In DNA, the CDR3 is TGCGCCAGCAGCCAAGAGGCGGGGCATTTGCGGTACTTC.

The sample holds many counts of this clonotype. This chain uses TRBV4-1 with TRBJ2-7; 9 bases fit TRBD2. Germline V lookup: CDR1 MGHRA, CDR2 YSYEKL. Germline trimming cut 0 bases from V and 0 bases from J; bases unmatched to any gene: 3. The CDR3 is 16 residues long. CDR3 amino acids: CASSQDSGGNSYEQYF. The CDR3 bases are TGCGCCAGCAGCCAAGATAGCGGGGGAAACTCCTACGAGCAGTACTTC.

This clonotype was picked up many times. The CDR3 region is CSVDRGLDTEAFF. The DNA of the CDR3 is TGCAGCGTTGATAGGGGGTTGGACACTGAAGCTTTCTTT. The rearrangement links TRBV29-1 to TRBJ1-1; D may be TRBD1 (6 bases). Germline V gene data show CDR1 as SQVTM and CDR2 as ANQGSEA. The CDR3 spans 13 residues. Trimming shortened V by 3 bases and J by 3 bases, and 11 bases separated the two germline ends.

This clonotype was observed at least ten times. The CDR3 coding sequence is TGTGCCAGTAGTCCAAGTGGGCCTAGGAGCTCCTACGAGCAGTACTTC. Translating it yields CASSPSGPRSSYEQYF. The rearrangement joins TRBV19 to TRBJ2-7; D call uncertain. CDR1 and CDR2 from the germline V gene are LNHDA and SQIVND (reference sequence). V was cut by 5 bases and J by 0 bases, with 17 bases left in between. The CDR3 is made up of 16 amino acids.

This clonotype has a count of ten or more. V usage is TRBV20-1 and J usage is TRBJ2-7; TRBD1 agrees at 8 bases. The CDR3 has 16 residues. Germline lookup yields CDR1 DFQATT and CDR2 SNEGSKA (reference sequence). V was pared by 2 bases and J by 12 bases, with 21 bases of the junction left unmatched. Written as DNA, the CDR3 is TGCAGTGCTAGATCTGCGGACAGGGCAGACGGGCTACGAAGGTACTTC. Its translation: CSARSADRADGLRRYF.

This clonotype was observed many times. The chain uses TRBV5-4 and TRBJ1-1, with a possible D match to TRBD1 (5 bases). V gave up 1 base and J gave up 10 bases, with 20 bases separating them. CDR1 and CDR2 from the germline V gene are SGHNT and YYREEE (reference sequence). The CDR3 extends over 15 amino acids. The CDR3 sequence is CASSLKGNSTHGAFF. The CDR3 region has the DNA TGTGCCAGCAGCTTGAAGGGGAATTCCACCCATGGAGCTTTCTTT.

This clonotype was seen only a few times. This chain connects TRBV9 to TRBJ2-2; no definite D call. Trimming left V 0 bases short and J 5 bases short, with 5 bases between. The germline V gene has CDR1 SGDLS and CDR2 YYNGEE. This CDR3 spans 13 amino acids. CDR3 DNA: TGTGCCAGCAGCGTAGACCATACCGGGGAGCTGTTTTTT. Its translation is CASSVDHTGELFF. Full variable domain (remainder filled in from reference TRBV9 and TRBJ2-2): DSGVTQTPKHLITATGQRVTLRCSPRSGDLSVYWYQQSLDQGLQFLIQYYNGEERAKGNILERFSAQQFPDLHSELNLSSLELGDSALYFCASSVDHTGELFFGEGSRLTVL.

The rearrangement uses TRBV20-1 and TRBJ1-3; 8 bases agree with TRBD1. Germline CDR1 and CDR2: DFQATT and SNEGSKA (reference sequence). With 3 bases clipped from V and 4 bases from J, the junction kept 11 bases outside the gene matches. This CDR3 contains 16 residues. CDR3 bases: TGCAGTGCTAGGGATTCTGACAGGGGAGTAGGAAACACCATATATTTT. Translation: CSARDSDRGVGNTIYF.

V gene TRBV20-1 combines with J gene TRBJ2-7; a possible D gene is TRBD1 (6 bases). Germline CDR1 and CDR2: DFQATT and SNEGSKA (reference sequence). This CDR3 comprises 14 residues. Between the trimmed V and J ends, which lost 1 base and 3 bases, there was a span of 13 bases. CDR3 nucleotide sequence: TGCAGTGCTAGAGTCCCAGGGGCGTACTACGAGCAGTACTTC. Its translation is CSARVPGAYYEQYF.

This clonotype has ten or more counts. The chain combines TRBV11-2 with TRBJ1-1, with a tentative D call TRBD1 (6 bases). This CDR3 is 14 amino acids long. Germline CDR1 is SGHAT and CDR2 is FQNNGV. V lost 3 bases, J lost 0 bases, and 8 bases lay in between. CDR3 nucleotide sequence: TGTGCCAGCAGCTTCGGACAGCTGAACACTGAAGCTTTCTTT. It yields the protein CASSFGQLNTEAFF.

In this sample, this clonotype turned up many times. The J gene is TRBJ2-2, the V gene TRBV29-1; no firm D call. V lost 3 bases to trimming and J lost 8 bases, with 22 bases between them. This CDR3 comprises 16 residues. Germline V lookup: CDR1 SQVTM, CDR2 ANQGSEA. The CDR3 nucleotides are TGCAGCGTTGAGTTGGTTTCGGGTTCCCCGTCGGGGGAGCTGTTTTTT. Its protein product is CSVELVSGSPSGELFF.

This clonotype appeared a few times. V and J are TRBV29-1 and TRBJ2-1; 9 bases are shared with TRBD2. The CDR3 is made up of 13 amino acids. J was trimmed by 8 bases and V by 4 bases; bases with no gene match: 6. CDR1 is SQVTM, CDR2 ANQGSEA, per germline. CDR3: CSVGRLAAYEQFF. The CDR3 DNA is TGCAGCGTTGGGAGACTAGCGGCGTATGAGCAGTTCTTC.

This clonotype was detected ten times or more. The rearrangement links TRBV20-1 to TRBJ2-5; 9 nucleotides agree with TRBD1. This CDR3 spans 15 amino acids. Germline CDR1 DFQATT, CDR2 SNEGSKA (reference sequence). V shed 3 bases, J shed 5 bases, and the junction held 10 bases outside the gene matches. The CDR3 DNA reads TGCAGTGCTAGGAAGACAGGGGGAGGTTCGGAGACCCAGTACTTC. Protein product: CSARKTGGGSETQYF.

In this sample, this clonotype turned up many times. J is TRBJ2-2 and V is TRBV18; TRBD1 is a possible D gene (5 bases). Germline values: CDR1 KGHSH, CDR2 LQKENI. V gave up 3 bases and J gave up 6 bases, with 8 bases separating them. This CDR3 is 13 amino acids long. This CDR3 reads CASSPQGSGELFF. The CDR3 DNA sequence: TGTGCCAGCTCACCTCAGGGCTCCGGGGAGCTGTTTTTT.

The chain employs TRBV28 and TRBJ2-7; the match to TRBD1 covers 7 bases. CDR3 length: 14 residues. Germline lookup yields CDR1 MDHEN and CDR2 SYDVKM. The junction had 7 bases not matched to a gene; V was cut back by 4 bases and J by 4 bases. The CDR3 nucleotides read TGTGCCAGCAGTTCGGGGACAGAACCATACGAGCAGTACTTC. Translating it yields CASSSGTEPYEQYF. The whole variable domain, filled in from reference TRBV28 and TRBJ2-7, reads DVKVTQSSRYLVKRTGEKVFLECVQDMDHENMFWYRQDPGLGLRLIYFSYDVKMKEKGDIPEGYSVSREKKERFSLILESASTNQTSMYLCASSSGTEPYEQYFGPGTRLTVT.

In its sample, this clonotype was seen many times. The CDR3 DNA reads TGTGCCAGCAATAAGGACTATGGCTACACCTTC. Protein sequence: CASNKDYGYTF. The J gene is TRBJ1-2, the V gene TRBV28, with no clear D. Germline CDR1 MDHEN, CDR2 SYDVKM. The CDR3 is 11 residues long. Trimming cost V 7 bases and J 3 bases, with 6 bases left between them.

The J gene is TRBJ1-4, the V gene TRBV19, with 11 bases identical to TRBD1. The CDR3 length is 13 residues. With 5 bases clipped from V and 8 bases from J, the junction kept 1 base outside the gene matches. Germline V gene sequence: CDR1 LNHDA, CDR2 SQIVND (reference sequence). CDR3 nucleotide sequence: TGTGCCAGTAGTCGGACAGGGGGCGAAAAACTGTTTTTT. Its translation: CASSRTGGEKLFF.

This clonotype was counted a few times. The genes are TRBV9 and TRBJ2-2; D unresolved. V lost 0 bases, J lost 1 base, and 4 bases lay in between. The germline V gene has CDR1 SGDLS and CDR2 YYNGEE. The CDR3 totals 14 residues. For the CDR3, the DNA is TGTGCCAGCAGCGTAGTTAGGAACACCGGGGAGCTGTTTTTT. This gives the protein CASSVVRNTGELFF.

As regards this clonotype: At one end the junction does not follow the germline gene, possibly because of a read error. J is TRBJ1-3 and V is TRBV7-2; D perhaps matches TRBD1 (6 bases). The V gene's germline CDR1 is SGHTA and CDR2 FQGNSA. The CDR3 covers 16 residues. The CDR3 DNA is TGTGCCAGCAGCCCAAGAGGACAGTTATCTGAAAACACCATATATTTT. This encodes CASSPRGQLSENTIYF.